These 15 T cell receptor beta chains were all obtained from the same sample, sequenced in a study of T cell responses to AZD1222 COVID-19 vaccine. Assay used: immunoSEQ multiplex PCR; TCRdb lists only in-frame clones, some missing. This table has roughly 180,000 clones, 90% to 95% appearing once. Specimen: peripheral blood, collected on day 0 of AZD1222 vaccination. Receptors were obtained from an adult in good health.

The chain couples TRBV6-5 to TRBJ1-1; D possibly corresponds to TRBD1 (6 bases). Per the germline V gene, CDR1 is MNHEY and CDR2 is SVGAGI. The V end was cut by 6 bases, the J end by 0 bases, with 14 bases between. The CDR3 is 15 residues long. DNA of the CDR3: TGTGCCAGCAGGAGAGAGGGGGTGATGAACACTGAAGCTTTCTTT. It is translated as CASRREGVMNTEAFF.

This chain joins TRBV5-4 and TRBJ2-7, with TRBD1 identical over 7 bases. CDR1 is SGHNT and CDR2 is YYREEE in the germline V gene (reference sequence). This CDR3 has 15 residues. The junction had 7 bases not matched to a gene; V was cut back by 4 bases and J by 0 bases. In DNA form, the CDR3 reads TGTGCCAGCAGCCAAGGGACAGTGAGCTCCTACGAGCAGTACTTC. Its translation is CASSQGTVSSYEQYF.

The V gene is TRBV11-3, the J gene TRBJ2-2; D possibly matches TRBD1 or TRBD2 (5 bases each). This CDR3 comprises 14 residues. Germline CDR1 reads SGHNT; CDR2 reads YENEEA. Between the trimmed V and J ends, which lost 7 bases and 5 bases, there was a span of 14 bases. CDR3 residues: CASKSRDLTGELFF. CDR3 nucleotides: TGTGCCAGCAAATCCCGGGACCTGACCGGGGAGCTGTTTTTT.

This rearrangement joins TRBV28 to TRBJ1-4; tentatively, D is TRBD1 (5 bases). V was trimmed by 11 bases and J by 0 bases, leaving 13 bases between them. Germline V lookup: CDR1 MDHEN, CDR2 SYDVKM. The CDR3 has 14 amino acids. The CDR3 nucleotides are TGTGCCGGACAATCGGGTTCAACTAATGAAAAACTGTTTTTT. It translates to CAGQSGSTNEKLFF. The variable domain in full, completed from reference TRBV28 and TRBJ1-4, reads DVKVTQSSRYLVKRTGEKVFLECVQDMDHENMFWYRQDPGLGLRLIYFSYDVKMKEKGDIPEGYSVSREKKERFSLILESASTNQTSMYLCAGQSGSTNEKLFFGSGTQLSVL.

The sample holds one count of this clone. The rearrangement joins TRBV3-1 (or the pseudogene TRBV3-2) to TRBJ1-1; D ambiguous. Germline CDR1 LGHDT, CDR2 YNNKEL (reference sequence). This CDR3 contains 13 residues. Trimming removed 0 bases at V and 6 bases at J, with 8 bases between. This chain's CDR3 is CASSQDEGAEAFF. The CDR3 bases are TGTGCCAGCAGCCAAGATGAAGGAGCTGAAGCTTTCTTT.

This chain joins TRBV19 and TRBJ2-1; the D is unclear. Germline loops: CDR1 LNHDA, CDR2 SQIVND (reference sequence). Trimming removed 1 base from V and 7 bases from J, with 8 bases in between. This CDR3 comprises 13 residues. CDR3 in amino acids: CASSIGVRNEQFF. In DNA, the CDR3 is TGTGCCAGTAGTATAGGCGTCCGGAATGAGCAGTTCTTC.

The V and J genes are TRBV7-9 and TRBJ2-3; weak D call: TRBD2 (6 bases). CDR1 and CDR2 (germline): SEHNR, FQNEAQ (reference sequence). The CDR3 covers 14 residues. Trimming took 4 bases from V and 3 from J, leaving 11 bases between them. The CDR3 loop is CASSSSGTTDTQYF. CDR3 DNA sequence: TGTGCCAGCAGCTCATCCGGGACTACAGATACGCAGTATTTT.

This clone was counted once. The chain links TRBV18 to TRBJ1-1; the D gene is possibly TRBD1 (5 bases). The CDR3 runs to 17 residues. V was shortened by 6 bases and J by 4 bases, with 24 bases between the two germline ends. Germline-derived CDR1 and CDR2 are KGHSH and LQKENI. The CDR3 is CASSPGPNRIRATEAFF. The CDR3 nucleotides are TGTGCCAGCTCCCCAGGCCCAAACAGGATTAGAGCCACTGAAGCTTTCTTT.

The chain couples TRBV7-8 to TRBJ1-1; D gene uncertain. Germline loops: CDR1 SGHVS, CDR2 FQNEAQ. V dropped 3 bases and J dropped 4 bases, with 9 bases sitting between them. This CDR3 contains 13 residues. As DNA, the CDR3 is TGTGCCAGCAGCTTTGGGAGTGGCACTGAAGCTTTCTTT. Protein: CASSFGSGTEAFF.

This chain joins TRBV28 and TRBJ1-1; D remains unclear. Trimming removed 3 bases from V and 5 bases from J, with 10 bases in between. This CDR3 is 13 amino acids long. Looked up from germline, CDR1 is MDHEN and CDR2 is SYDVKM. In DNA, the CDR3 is TGTGCCAGCAGTTTTGGCAGGAAGACTGAAGCTTTCTTT. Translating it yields CASSFGRKTEAFF.

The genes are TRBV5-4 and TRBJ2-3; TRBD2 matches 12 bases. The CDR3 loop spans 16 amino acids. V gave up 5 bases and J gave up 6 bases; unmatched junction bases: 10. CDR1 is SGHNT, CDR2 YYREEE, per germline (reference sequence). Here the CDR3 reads CASSYPTSGSMDTQYF. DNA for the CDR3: TGTGCCAGCAGTTATCCGACTAGCGGGAGTATGGATACGCAGTATTTT. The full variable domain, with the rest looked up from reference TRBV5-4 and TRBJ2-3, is ETGVTQSPTHLIKTRGQQVTLRCSSQSGHNTVSWYQQALGQGPQFIFQYYREEENGRGNFPPRFSGLQFPNYSSELNVNALELDDSALYLCASSYPTSGSMDTQYFGPGTRLTVL.

This CDR3 reads CASVRGVGETQYF. The CDR3 DNA follows: TGCGCCAGCGTTCGAGGGGTTGGAGAGACCCAGTACTTC. The V gene is TRBV10-2, the J gene TRBJ2-5, with D perhaps matching TRBD1 or TRBD2 (5 bases each). With 8 bases removed from V and 4 bases from J, the gap between germline ends came to 14 bases. The germline gives CDR1 WSHSY, CDR2 SAAADI. There are 13 residues in the CDR3.

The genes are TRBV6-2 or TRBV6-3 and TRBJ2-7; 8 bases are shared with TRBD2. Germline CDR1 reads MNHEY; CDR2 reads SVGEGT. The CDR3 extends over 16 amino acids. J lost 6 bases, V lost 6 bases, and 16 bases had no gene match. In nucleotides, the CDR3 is TGTGCCAGCAGCGATCCCCGAGCGGGGGCATTGGGCGAGCAGTACTTC. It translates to CASSDPRAGALGEQYF.

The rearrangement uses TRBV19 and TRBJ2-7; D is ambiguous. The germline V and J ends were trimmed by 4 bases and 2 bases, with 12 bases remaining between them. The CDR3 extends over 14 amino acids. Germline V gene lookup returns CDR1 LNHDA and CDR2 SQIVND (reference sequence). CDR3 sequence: CASSRRQTPYEQYF. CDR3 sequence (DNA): TGTGCCAGTAGTAGGAGACAAACCCCCTACGAGCAGTACTTC.

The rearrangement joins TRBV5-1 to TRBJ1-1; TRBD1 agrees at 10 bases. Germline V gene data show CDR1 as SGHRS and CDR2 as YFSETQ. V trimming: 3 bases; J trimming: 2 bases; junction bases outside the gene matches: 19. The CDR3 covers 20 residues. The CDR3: CASSSSGLRDRGRDNTEAFF. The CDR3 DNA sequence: TGCGCCAGCAGCTCTTCGGGACTTCGGGACAGGGGCCGCGATAACACTGAAGCTTTCTTT. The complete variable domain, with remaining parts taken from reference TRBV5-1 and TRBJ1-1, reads KAGVTQTPRYLIKTRGQQVTLSCSPISGHRSVSWYQQTPGQGLQFLFEYFSETQRNKGNFPGRFSGRQFSNSRSEMNVSTLELGDSALYLCASSSSGLRDRGRDNTEAFFGQGTRLTVV.